The clone carrying this T cell receptor (beta chain) was observed many times. Antigen: not known. The junction departs from the called germline gene at one end, perhaps through a read error. With the read ending 3 residues before the CDR3 end, the germline J gene is used to fill in that end. This sample stems from a study of T cell clonality in common variable immunodeficiency. Notes on the study in general: In common variable immunodeficiency, TCR beta chains reportedly carried fewer deletions and N-nucleotide insertions.

The CDR3 runs to 13 residues. From germline, CDR1 is SNHLY and CDR2 FYNNEI. Sequencing was performed with immunoSEQ multiplex PCR; in TCRdb, only in-frame clones are kept and a portion is missing. This sample carries about 28,000 clones and no singletons, and around 3% goes to the top ten. The source material was peripheral blood mononuclear cells. V gene TRBV2 combines with J gene TRBJ1-2; D uncertain. The receptor was derived from a human donor with common variable immunodeficiency. The CDR3 here is CASSEDGHYGYTF. The DNA read from the CDR3 is TGTGCCAGCAGCGAAGATGGCCACTATGGC.